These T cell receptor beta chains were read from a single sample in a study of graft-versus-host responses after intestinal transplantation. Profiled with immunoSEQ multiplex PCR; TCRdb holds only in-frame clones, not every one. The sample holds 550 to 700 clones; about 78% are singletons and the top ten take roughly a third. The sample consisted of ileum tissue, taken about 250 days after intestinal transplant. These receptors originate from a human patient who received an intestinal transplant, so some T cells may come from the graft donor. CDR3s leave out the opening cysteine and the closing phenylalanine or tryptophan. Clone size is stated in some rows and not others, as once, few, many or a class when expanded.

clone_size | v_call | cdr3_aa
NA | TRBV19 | ASSIWTSGRAEQY
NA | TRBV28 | ASSSYPYNEQF
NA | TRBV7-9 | ASSPSGQEQY
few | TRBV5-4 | ASSSGLATVLGTDTQY
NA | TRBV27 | ASSFGQVGIGTQY
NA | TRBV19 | ASSRQTSGQTYEQY
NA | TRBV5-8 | ASSFGGLSGNTIY
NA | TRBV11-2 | ATSSGTYNEQF
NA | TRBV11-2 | ASSPKTEGQGYREQY
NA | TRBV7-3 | ASSLTTSGHNEQF
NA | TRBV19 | ASSPRRLENTEAF
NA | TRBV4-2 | ASSLGLGGDEQY
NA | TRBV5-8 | ASSLGGRTQY
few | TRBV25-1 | ASSESSGHTDTQY
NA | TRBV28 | ASSSHPGQSYEQY
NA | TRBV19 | ASSRLAGAYEQY
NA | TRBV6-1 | ATEDTRTYNEQF
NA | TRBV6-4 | ASPSRQGSGDTIY
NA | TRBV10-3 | AISELGYNEQF
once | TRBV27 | ASSPWTSGKGLGQF
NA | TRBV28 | ASLSLGQGLYEQY
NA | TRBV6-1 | ASSGGLSTDTQY
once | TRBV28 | ASRGTGVPSSYNEQF
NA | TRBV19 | ASKGPWDSPLH
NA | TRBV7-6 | ASSISGTGGNEQF
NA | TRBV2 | ASSVSDEQF
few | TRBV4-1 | ASSQGRDTYEQY
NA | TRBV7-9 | ASSPLTRGGELF
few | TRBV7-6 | ASSLAKSITEAF
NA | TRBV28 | ASSLPSLAGGAGRFVETQY
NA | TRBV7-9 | ASSFRQDNTEAF
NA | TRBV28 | ASSLGGDYGYT
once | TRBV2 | ASSDREHILYEQY
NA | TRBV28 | ASSLNRPVRFSFSYEQY
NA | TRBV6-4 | ASSDGLEMGEQF
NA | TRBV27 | ASSFGTPNTEAF
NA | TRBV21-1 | ASKTGGYPYEQY
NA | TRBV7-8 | ASSFGQTGELF
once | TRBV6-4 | ASSDRDNNEQF
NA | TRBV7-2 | ASSYAGGNTGELF
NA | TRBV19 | ASSTVTLAGGTRQF
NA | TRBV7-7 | ASSLAPKYEQY
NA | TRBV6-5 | ASSQLAGESYEQY
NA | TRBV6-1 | ASSELWGTDGANVLT
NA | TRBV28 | ASLTGNQPQH
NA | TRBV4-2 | ASSQERGREEYTDTQY
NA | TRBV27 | ASRNSGGSYNEQF
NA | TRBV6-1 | ASVKEPQETQY
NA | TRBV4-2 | ASSLSRQETQY
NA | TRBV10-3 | AISEREGNYGYT
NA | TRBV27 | ASSLLAGVWDYEQY
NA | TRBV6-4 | ASSDSWENNEQF
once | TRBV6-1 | ASSGTFLSGLSYEQY